Listed below are T cell receptor beta chains from one sample, sequenced in a study of OX40 agonist ivuxolimab in advanced cancers. Assay used: immunoSEQ multiplex PCR; TCRdb lists only in-frame clones, some missing. The data contain about 93,000 clones, under 95% of them singletons. Sequencing was performed on CD4+ or CD8+ T cells sorted from blood, taken in a trial of the OX40 agonist ivuxolimab. These receptors were collected from an adult with an advanced solid tumor such as melanoma, head and neck, liver or kidney cancer. CDR3s include the opening cysteine and the closing phenylalanine or tryptophan. Each record gives: clone size, J gene, D gene, V gene, CDR3 DNA, CDR3 protein. A D gene is named only where the DNA matches it firmly. Only part of the rows carry a size: once, few, many, or a class if the clone is expanded.

-	TRBJ1-1	TRBD1	TRBV2	TGTGCCAGCAGACGGGACAGTTACACTGAAGCTTTCTTT	CASRRDSYTEAFF
-	TRBJ1-2	-	TRBV6-5	TGTGCCAGCGCGGATAACTATGGCTACACCTTC	CASADNYGYTF
-	TRBJ1-1	-	TRBV5-8	TGTGCCAGCAGCTTGGCCGGGAACACTGAAGCTTTCTTT	CASSLAGNTEAFF
-	TRBJ1-3	-	TRBV7-2	TGTGCCAGCAGCTTAGACCCCAGGGGCTCTGGAAACACCATATATTTT	CASSLDPRGSGNTIYF
-	TRBJ2-1	-	TRBV11-2	TGTGCCAGCAGCTTAGATCCGGGACAATACAATGAGCAGTTCTTC	CASSLDPGQYNEQFF
once	TRBJ1-3	-	TRBV4-2	TGTGCCAGCAGCCAAGATATAACGCCTTTCTCTGGAAACACCATATATTTT	CASSQDITPFSGNTIYF
-	TRBJ2-7	TRBD2	TRBV9	TGTGCCATCAGGGCGGGAGTATTAGGAATCGGTGACGAGCAGTACTTC	CAIRAGVLGIGDEQYF
once	TRBJ2-4	-	TRBV6-1	TGTGCCAGCGTCGGGAAAAACATTCAGTACTTC	CASVGKNIQYF
-	TRBJ1-5	-	TRBV18	TGTGCCAGCTCACTGTCAGTAGGGGGAAATCAGCCCCAGCATTTT	CASSLSVGGNQPQHF
-	TRBJ2-5	-	TRBV30	TGTGCCTGGAGTGTAGGGCTAGCAGACCAAGAGACCCAGTACTTC	CAWSVGLADQETQYF
once	TRBJ2-5	TRBD2	TRBV6-5	TGTGCCAGCAGTTACCGGCCTAGCGGGGGTGAGACCCAGTACTTC	CASSYRPSGGETQYF
-	TRBJ2-3	TRBD1	TRBV14	TGTGCCAGCAGGAGACAGGGCCTGGATACGCAGTATTTT	CASRRQGLDTQYF
few	TRBJ1-1	-	TRBV10-1	TGCGCCAGCAGTGATGCGGGTGGGGCTGAAGCTTTCTTT	CASSDAGGAEAFF
-	TRBJ2-1	TRBD1	TRBV7-9	TGTGCCAGCAGCCCCTCTTGGACAGGCTTAGATTCTAATGAGCAGTTCTTC	CASSPSWTGLDSNEQFF
-	TRBJ1-1	TRBD1	TRBV6-5	TGTGCCAGCAGGGGAACAGGGGAAGCTGAAGCTTTCTTT	CASRGTGEAEAFF
medium-sized	TRBJ2-3	-	TRBV19	TGTGCCAGTAGTATAGTAGTTAGCACAGATACGCAGTATTTT	CASSIVVSTDTQYF
-	TRBJ1-6	-	TRBV10-3	TGTGCCATCCGGGACGACTCGGTCTATTCACCCCTCCACTTT	CAIRDDSVYSPLHF
once	TRBJ2-1	TRBD2	TRBV30	TGTGCCTGGAAGATAGCGGGTACTTCCTACAATGAGCAGTTCTTC	CAWKIAGTSYNEQFF
-	TRBJ2-7	TRBD1	TRBV28	TGTGCCAGCAGCTGGGCCCGGGACAGTCCCTACGAGCAGTACTTC	CASSWARDSPYEQYF
-	TRBJ2-5	-	TRBV6-1	TGTGCCAGCAGTGAAGGAGGGCTGGGAGGCCAAGAGACCCAGTACTTC	CASSEGGLGGQETQYF
once	TRBJ1-5	-	TRBV27	TGTGCCAGCAAACAACAGGACCCCCCACGCAATCAGCCCCAGCATTTT	CASKQQDPPRNQPQHF
once	TRBJ2-1	-	TRBV30	TGTGCCTGGAGGATGCGGGCGGGAAGTGAGCAGTTCTTC	CAWRMRAGSEQFF
-	TRBJ2-5	-	TRBV2	TGTGCCAGCAGTGAAGCGGTGGGTTGGGAGACCCAGTACTTC	CASSEAVGWETQYF
-	TRBJ2-3	-	TRBV21-1	TGTGCCAGCAGCAAAAGCGGGACACAAAACACAGATACGCAGTATTTT	CASSKSGTQNTDTQYF
-	TRBJ1-4	TRBD1	TRBV30	TGTGCCTGGACCCCGACAGGGGTGCGGGAAAAACTGTTTTTT	CAWTPTGVREKLFF
-	TRBJ1-2	TRBD1	TRBV27	TGTGCCAGCAGTTTATCGGGACAGGGAATGCACTATGGCTACACCTTC	CASSLSGQGMHYGYTF
-	TRBJ1-3	-	TRBV18	TGTGCCAGCTCACCAGAAGGGCCAGCTGGAAACACCATATATTTT	CASSPEGPAGNTIYF
-	TRBJ2-7	TRBD1	TRBV6-5	TGTGCCAGCAGCCGGGACAGTAGGGAGAACGAGCAGTACTTC	CASSRDSRENEQYF
-	TRBJ2-5	TRBD2	TRBV27	TGTGCCAGCAGTTTTGGCGGGAGGCTCGAGACCCAGTACTTC	CASSFGGRLETQYF